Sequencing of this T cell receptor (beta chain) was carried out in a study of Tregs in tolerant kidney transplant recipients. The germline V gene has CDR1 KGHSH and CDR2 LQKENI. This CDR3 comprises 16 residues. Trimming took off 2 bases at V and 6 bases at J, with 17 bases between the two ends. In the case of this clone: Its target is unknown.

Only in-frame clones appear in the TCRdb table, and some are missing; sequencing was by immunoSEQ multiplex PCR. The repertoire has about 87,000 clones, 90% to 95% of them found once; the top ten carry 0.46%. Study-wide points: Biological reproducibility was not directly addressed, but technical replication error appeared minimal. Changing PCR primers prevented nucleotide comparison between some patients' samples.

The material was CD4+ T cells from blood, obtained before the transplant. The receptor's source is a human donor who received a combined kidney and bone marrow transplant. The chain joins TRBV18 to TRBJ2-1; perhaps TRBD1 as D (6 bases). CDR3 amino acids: CASSPIPGQKGNEQFF. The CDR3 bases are TGTGCCAGCTCACCAATCCCGGGACAAAAAGGCAATGAGCAGTTCTTC.